These 5 T cell receptor beta chains were sequenced from one sample in a study of blood T cell repertoires in COVID-19 (dated by TCRdb to the early 2020s). Library prep was done by the immunoSEQ multiplex PCR assay. In its TCRdb copy, this immuneACCESS table keeps in-frame sequences only and misses some clones. Where compared with another copy, unresolved V genes explain less than half of these, and the others have no known cause. This sample is represented by about 36,000 clones; around 89% of them were singletons. Jointly, the top ten make up less than 30% of the sample. The sample consisted of peripheral blood. The source is a man between 60 and 70 years old with active or convalescent COVID-19.

This clone was seen just once. The chain is built from TRBV27 and TRBJ1-5; 8 bases are a match to TRBD1. The CDR3 has 18 residues. CDR1 is MNHEY and CDR2 is SMNVEV in the germline V gene (reference sequence). V shed 7 bases and J 2 bases; nucleotides not matched to a gene: 16. The CDR3 DNA follows: TGTGCCAGCATGGGGGGAGCCACTTCGACAGGGGGCAATCAGCCCCAGCATTTT. Encoded protein: CASMGGATSTGGNQPQHF.

The V and J genes are TRBV15 and TRBJ2-7; 7 bases fit TRBD2. This CDR3 spans 15 amino acids. Germline V lookup: CDR1 LNHNV, CDR2 YYDKDF (reference sequence). The J segment lost 6 bases and the V segment lost 5 bases, leaving 13 bases of the junction unmatched. In nucleotides, the CDR3 is TGTGCCACCAGCCGACCCCTAGGAGGGACTATCGAGCAGTACTTC. Its translation is CATSRPLGGTIEQYF. Filled out from reference TRBV15 and TRBJ2-7, the complete variable domain reads DAMVIQNPRYQVTQFGKPVTLSCSQTLNHNVMYWYQQKSSQAPKLLFHYYDKDFNNEADTPDNFQSRRPNTSFCFLDIRSPGLGDTAMYLCATSRPLGGTIEQYFGPGTRLTVT.

This chain uses TRBV3-1 (or the pseudogene TRBV3-2) with TRBJ1-2, with a weak D call TRBD1 (5 bases). The V end lost 6 bases, the J end lost 5 bases, and 13 bases lay between the germline ends. Germline V lookup: CDR1 LGHDT, CDR2 YNNKEL (reference sequence). The CDR3 is 13 amino acids. The CDR3 here is CASRRGGGYGYTF. The DNA of the CDR3 is TGTGCCAGCAGGCGGGGGGGAGGATATGGCTACACCTTC.

The CDR3 coding sequence is TGTGCCAGTAGTATATCCTCAGGGGGCGAGCAGTACTTC. This encodes CASSISSGGEQYF. The chain uses TRBV19 and TRBJ2-7, with TRBD1 matching 7 bases. V was clipped by 2 bases and J by 6 bases; unmatched bases: 4. Per germline, CDR1 LNHDA and CDR2 SQIVND (reference sequence). The CDR3 totals 13 residues.

V and J are TRBV7-8 and TRBJ1-5; 10 bases agree with TRBD1. V was pared by 4 bases and J by 6 bases, with 9 bases of the junction left unmatched. There are 16 residues in the CDR3. The germline V gene encodes CDR1 SGHVS and CDR2 FQNEAQ. The DNA for the CDR3 is TGTGCCAGCAGCTCCATCGGGACAGGGGACGGTCAGCCCCAGCATTTT. Translating it yields CASSSIGTGDGQPQHF.